This TCR beta chain was captured by sequencing in a study of identical twins. This clonotype was seen only a few times. Its specificity is not known. Findings of the study overall: Beta out-of-frame sequences showed weaker excess sharing between twins. The models systematically underestimated how much out-of-frame TCR alpha was shared in monozygotic twins.

Via MiXCR, TCRdb re-called the 5' RACE reads, giving one row per CDR3 protein. Found here are 140,000 to 150,000 distinct CDR3 sequences, around 3.5% of them singletons; the top ten hold more than 7%. Trimming removed 1 base from V and 2 bases from J; junction bases left unmatched: 6. This CDR3 region has 16 residues. Germline assignment: CDR1 LGHNA and CDR2 YNFKEQ. Sequencing used memory T cells sorted from blood. The source is a young man in good health. The chain links TRBV4-2 to TRBJ2-3; 7 bases are shared with TRBD2. In DNA form, the CDR3 reads TGTGCCAGCAGCCAAGGTGTCGGGACTACCACAGATACGCAGTATTTT. It translates to CASSQGVGTTTDTQYF.